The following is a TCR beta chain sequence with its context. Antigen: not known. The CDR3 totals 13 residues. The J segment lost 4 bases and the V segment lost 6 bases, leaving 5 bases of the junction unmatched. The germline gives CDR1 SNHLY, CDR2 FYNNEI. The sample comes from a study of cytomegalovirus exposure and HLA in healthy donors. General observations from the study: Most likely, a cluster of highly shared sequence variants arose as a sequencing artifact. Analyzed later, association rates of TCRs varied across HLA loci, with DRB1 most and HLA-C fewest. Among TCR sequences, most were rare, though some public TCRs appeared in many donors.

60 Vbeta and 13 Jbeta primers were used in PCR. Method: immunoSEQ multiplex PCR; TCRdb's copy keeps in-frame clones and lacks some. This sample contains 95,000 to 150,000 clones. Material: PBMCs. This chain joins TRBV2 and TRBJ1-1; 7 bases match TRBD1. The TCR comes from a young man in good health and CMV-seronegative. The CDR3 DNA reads TGTGCCAGCAGGGAGGGGGCAGTCACTGAAGCTTTCTTT. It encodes CASREGAVTEAFF.